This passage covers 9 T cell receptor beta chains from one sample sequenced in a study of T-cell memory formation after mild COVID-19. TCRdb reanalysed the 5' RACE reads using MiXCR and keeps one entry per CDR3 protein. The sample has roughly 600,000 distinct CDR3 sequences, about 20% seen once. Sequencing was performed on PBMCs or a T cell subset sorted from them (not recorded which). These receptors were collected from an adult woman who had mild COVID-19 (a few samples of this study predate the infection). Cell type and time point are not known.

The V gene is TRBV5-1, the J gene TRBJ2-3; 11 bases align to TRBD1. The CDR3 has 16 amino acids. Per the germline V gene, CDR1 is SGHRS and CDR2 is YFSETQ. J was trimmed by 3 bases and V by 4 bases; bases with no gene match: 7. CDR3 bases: TGCGCCAGCAGCGGCGCCGGGACAGGGGGGACAGATACGCAGTATTTT. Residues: CASSGAGTGGTDTQYF.

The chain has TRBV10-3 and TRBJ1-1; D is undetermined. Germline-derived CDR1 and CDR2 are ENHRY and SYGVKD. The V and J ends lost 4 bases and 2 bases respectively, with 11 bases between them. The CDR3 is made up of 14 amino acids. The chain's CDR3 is CAISVSGVNTEAFF. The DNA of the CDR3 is TGTGCCATCAGTGTCAGCGGTGTAAACACTGAAGCTTTCTTT.

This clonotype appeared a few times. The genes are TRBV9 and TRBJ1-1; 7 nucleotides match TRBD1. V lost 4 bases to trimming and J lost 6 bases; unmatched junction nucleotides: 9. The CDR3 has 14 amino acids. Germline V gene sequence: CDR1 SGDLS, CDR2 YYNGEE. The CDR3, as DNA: TGTGCCAGCAGCTCGGGGGACAGTCACCCTGAAGCTTTCTTT. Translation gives CASSSGDSHPEAFF.

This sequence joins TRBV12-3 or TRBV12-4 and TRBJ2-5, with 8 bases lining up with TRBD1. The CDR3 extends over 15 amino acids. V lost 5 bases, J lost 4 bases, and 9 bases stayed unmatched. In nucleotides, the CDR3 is TGTGCCAGCAGTATCGGAACAGGGGGGACAGAGACCCAGTACTTC. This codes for CASSIGTGGTETQYF.

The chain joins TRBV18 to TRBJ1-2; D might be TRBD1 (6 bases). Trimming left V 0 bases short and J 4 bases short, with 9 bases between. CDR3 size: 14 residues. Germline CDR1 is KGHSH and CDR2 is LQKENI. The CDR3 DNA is TGTGCCAGCTCACCACCGGGGGGCGGCTATGGCTACACCTTC. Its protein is CASSPPGGGYGYTF.

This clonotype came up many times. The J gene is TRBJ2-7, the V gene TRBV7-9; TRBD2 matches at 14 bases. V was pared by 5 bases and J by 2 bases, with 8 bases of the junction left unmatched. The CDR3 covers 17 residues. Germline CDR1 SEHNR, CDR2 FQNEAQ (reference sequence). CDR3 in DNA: TGTGCCAGCAGCCGAGGGACTAGCGGGAGCCACACCTACGAGCAGTACTTC. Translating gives CASSRGTSGSHTYEQYF.

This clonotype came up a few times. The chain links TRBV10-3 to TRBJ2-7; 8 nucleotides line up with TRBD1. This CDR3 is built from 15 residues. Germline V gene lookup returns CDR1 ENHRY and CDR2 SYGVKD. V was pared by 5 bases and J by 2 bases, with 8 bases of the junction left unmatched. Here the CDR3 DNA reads TGTGCCATCAGTCCACGGACAGGGAGAACCTACGAGCAGTACTTC. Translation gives CAISPRTGRTYEQYF.

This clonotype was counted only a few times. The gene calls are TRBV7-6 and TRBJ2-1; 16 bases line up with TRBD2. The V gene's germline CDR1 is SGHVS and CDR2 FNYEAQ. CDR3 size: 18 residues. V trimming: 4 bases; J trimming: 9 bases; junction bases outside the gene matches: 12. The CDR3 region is CASSSGLAGGNGGSEQFF. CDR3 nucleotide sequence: TGTGCCAGCAGCTCGGGACTAGCGGGAGGGAACGGGGGAAGTGAGCAGTTCTTC.

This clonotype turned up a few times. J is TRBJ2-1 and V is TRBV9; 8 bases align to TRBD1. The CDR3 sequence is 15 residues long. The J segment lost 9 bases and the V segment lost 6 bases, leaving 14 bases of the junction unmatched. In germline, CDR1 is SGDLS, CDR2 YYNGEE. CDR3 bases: TGTGCCAGCACCCCTGGACAGGGAAGAGGTATTGAGCAGTTCTTC. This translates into CASTPGQGRGIEQFF.